This T cell receptor beta chain was sequenced during a study of response to subunit inactivated influenza vaccine. Comment on this clonotype: Its antigen is not identified.

TCRdb called the RT-PCR reads again in MiXCR, with one record for every CDR3 protein. This sample has 450,000 to 600,000 distinct CDR3 sequences, with approximately 15% found just once. The study's findings and limits: After each seasonal influenza vaccination, few new T cells are recruited, the authors suggested.

This receptor was taken from a man aged 50 to 75 who received an inactivated influenza vaccine. The starting material was CD4+ T cells sorted from PBMCs, obtained roughly 24 months after vaccination.

Written as DNA, the CDR3 is TGTGCCAGCAGCTTAAAGCGGGGGTCCGGGGAGCTGTTTTTT. Translated, it gives CASSLKRGSGELFF. The chain carries TRBV7-2 and TRBJ2-2; TRBD2 matches at 8 bases. Germline V gene sequence: CDR1 SGHTA, CDR2 FQGNSA. This CDR3 has 14 amino acids. Trimming removed 2 bases from V and 6 bases from J; junction bases left unmatched: 2.